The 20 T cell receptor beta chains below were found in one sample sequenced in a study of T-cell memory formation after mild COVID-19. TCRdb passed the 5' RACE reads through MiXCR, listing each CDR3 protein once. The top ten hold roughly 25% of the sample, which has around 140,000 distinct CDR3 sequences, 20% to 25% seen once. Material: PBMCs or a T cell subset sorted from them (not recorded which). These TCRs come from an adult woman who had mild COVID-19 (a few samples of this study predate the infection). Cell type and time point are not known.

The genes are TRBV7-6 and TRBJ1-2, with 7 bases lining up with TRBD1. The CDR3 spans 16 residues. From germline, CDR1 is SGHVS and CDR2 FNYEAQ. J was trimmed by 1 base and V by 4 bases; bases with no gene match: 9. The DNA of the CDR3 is TGTGCCAGCAGCTCAAGCCGGGACAGCCTTAACTATGGCTACACCTTC. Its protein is CASSSSRDSLNYGYTF.

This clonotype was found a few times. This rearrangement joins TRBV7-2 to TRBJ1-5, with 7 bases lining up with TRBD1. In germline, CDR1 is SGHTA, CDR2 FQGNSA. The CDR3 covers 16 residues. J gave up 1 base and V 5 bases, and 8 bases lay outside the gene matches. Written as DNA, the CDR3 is TGTGCCAGCAGCGCGGAAGACAGGGCGAGCAATCAGCCCCAGCATTTT. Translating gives CASSAEDRASNQPQHF.

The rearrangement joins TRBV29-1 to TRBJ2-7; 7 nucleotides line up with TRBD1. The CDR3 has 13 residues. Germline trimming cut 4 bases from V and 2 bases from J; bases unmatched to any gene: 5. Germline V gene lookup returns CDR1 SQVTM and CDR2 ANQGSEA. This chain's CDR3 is CSVVRQGAYEQYF. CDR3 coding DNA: TGCAGCGTTGTAAGGCAGGGGGCCTACGAGCAGTACTTC.

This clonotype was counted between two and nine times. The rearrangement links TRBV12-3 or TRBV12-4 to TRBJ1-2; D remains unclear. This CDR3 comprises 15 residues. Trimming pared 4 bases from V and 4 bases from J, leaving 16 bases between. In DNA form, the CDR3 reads TGTGCCAGCAGTTCACACCTTACGGCATCCTATGGCTACACCTTC. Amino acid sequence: CASSSHLTASYGYTF.

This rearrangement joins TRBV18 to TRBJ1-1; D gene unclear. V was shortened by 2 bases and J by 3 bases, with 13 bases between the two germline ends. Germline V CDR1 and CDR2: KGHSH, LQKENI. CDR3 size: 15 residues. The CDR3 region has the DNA TGTGCCAGCTCACCATTGTCAGCGGAGGACACTGAAGCTTTCTTT. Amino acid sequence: CASSPLSAEDTEAFF.

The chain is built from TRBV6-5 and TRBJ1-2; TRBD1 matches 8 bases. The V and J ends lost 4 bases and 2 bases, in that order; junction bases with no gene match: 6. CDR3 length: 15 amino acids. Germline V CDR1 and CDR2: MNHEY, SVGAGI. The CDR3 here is CASSFQGAKNYGYTF. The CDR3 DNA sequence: TGTGCCAGCAGTTTCCAGGGGGCGAAGAACTATGGCTACACCTTC.

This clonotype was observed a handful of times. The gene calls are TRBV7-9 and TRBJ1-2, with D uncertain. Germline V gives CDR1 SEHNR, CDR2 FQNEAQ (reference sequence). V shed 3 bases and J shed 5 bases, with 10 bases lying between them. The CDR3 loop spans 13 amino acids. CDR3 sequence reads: CASSFGTSYGYTF. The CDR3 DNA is TGTGCCAGCAGCTTTGGCACTTCATATGGCTACACCTTC.

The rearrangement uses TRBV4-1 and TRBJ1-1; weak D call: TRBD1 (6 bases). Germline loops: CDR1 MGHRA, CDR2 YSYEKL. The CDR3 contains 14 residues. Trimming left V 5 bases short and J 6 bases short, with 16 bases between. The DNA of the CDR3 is TGCGCCAGCAGCTCCATGGGGGCCCAGCCTGAAGCTTTCTTT. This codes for CASSSMGAQPEAFF.

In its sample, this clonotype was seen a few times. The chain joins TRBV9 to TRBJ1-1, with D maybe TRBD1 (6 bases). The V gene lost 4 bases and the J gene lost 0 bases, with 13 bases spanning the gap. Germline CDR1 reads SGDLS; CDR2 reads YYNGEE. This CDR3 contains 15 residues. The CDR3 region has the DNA TGTGCCAGCAGCAAATCGACAGGTTTGAACACTGAAGCTTTCTTT. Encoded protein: CASSKSTGLNTEAFF.

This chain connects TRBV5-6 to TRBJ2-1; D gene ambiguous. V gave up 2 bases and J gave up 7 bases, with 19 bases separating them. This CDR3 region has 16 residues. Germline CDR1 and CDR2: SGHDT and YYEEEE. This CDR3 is CASSFESYTRANEQFF. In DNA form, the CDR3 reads TGTGCCAGCAGCTTCGAAAGTTACACCCGAGCGAATGAGCAGTTCTTC.

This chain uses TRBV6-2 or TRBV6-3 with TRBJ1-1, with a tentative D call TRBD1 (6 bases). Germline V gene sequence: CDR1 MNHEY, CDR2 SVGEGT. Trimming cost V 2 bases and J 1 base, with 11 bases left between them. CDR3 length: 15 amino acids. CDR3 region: CASSYEATGNTEAFF. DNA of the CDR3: TGTGCCAGCAGTTACGAGGCGACAGGGAACACTGAAGCTTTCTTT.

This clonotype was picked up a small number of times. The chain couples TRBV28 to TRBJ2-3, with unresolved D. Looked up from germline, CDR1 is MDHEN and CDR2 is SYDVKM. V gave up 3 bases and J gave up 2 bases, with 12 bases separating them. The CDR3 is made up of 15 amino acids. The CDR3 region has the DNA TGTGCCAGCAGTTTGAGCAATGGCTTCACAGATACGCAGTATTTT. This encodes CASSLSNGFTDTQYF.

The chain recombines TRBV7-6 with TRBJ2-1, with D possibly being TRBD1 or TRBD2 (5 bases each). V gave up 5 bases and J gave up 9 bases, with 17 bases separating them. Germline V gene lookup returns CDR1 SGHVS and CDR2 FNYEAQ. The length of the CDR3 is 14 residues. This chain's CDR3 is CASSRDAGKGEQFF. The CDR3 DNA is TGTGCCAGCAGCCGGGACGCCGGAAAGGGTGAGCAGTTCTTC.

CDR3 residues: CASSQRTGPNYGYTF. CDR3 bases: TGCGCCAGCAGCCAGAGGACAGGTCCCAACTATGGCTACACCTTC. The chain carries TRBV5-1 and TRBJ1-2; 7 bases are shared with TRBD1. With 4 bases clipped from V and 2 bases from J, the junction kept 8 bases outside the gene matches. This CDR3 region has 15 residues. Looked up from germline, CDR1 is SGHRS and CDR2 is YFSETQ. Full variable domain (rest looked up from reference TRBV5-1 and TRBJ1-2): KAGVTQTPRYLIKTRGQQVTLSCSPISGHRSVSWYQQTPGQGLQFLFEYFSETQRNKGNFPGRFSGRQFSNSRSEMNVSTLELGDSALYLCASSQRTGPNYGYTFGSGTRLTVV.

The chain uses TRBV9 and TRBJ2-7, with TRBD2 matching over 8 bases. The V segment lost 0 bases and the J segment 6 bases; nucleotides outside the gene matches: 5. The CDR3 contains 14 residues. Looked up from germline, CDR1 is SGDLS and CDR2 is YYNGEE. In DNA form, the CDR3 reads TGTGCCAGCAGCGTAGCGAGCGGGAGTCTCGAGCAGTACTTC. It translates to CASSVASGSLEQYF.

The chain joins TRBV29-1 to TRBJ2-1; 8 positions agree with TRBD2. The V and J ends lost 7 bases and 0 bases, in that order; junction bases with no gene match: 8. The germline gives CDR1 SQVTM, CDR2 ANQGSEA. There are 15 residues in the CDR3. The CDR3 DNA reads TGCAGCGCGCCCACCAGCGGGAGCTCCTACAATGAGCAGTTCTTC. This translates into CSAPTSGSSYNEQFF.

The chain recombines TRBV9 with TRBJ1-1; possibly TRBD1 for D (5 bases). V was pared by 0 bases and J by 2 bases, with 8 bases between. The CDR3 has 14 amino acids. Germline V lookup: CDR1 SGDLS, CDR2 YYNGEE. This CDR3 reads CASSVDGANTEAFF. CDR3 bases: TGTGCCAGCAGCGTAGATGGGGCCAACACTGAAGCTTTCTTT.

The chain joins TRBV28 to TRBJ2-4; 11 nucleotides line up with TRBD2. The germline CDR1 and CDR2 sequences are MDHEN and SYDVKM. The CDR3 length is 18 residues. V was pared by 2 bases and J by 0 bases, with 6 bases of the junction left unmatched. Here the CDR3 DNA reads TGTGCCAGCAGTTTAGTAGCGGGAGGGCCCCAAGCCAAAAACATTCAGTACTTC. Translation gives CASSLVAGGPQAKNIQYF.

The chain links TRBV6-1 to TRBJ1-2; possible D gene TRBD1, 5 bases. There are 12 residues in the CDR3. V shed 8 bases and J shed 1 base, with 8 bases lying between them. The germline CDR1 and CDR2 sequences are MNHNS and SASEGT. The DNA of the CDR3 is TGTGCCAGCTGGGGGGATAACTATGGCTACACCTTC. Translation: CASWGDNYGYTF.

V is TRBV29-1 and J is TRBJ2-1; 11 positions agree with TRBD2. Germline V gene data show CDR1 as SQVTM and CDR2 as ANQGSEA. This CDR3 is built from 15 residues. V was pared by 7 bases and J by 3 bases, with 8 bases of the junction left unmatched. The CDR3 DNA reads TGCAGCGCCGCCGGGACTAGCGGACTCTACAATGAGCAGTTCTTC. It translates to CSAAGTSGLYNEQFF.